This TCR beta chain came from a study of CD8 T cells in Susac syndrome. This CDR3 contains 16 residues. The germline V gene encodes CDR1 GTSNPN and CDR2 SVGIG (reference sequence). V was pared by 0 bases and J by 7 bases, with 18 bases between. Reverse transcription of about 0.45 to 1 ug RNA was performed with random hexamers. TCRdb reprocessed the immunoSEQ multiplex PCR reads via MiXCR and lists one record per CDR3 protein. The repertoire consists of some 200,000 distinct CDR3 sequences, with 90% to 96% occurring once and the leading ten covering roughly 0.098%. This receptor was taken from a human donor with Susac syndrome. The chain has TRBV30 and TRBJ2-2, with D possibly TRBD2 on 6 matching bases. Sequenced material: CD4+ T cells from PBMCs. The CDR3: CAWSVLGGTLNGELFF. In nucleotides, the CDR3 is TGTGCCTGGAGTGTATTGGGGGGTACCTTAAACGGGGAGCTGTTTTTT.